This T cell receptor beta chain is from a study of T cell repertoires in aging, cancer and after chemotherapy. A mixed TRB-A/B primer pool amplified rearranged TRB by multiplex touch-down PCR. TCRdb independently ran MiXCR on the multiplex PCR reads; one entry per CDR3 protein. The sample records 1,500 to 2,000 distinct CDR3 sequences, about a third being singletons. Notes on the study in general: In healthy donors, age-related TCR diversity loss mainly reflected lost richness. In each cancer cohort, median generation probability increased across chemotherapy, suggesting thymic output rebounded.

A word on this clonotype: What it binds is unknown.

Peripheral blood genomic DNA, not sorted cells or RNA, was the template. The clonotype originates from a human donor with a solid tumor. Input material: blood.

This chain's CDR3 is CASSEFWGAFALEAFF. In nucleotides, the CDR3 is TGTGCCAGCAGTGAATTTTGGGGGGCTTTTGCCCTCGAAGCTTTCTTT. The rearrangement uses TRBV6-1 and TRBJ1-1; D might be TRBD1 (6 bases). From germline, CDR1 is MNHNS and CDR2 SASEGT. This CDR3 contains 16 residues. V lost 2 bases and J 8 bases, leaving 21 bases between the germline ends.